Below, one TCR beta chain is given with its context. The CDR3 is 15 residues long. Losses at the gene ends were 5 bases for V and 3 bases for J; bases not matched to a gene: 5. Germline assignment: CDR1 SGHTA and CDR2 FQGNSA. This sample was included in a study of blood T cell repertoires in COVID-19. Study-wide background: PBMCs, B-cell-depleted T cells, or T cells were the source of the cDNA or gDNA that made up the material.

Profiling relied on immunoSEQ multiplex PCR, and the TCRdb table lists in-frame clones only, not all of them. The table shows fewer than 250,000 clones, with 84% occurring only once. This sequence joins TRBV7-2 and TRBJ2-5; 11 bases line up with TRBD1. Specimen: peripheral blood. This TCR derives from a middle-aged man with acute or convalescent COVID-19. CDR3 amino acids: CASSRVGQGEETQYF. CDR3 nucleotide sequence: TGTGCCAGCAGCCGCGTGGGACAGGGGGAAGAGACCCAGTACTTC.